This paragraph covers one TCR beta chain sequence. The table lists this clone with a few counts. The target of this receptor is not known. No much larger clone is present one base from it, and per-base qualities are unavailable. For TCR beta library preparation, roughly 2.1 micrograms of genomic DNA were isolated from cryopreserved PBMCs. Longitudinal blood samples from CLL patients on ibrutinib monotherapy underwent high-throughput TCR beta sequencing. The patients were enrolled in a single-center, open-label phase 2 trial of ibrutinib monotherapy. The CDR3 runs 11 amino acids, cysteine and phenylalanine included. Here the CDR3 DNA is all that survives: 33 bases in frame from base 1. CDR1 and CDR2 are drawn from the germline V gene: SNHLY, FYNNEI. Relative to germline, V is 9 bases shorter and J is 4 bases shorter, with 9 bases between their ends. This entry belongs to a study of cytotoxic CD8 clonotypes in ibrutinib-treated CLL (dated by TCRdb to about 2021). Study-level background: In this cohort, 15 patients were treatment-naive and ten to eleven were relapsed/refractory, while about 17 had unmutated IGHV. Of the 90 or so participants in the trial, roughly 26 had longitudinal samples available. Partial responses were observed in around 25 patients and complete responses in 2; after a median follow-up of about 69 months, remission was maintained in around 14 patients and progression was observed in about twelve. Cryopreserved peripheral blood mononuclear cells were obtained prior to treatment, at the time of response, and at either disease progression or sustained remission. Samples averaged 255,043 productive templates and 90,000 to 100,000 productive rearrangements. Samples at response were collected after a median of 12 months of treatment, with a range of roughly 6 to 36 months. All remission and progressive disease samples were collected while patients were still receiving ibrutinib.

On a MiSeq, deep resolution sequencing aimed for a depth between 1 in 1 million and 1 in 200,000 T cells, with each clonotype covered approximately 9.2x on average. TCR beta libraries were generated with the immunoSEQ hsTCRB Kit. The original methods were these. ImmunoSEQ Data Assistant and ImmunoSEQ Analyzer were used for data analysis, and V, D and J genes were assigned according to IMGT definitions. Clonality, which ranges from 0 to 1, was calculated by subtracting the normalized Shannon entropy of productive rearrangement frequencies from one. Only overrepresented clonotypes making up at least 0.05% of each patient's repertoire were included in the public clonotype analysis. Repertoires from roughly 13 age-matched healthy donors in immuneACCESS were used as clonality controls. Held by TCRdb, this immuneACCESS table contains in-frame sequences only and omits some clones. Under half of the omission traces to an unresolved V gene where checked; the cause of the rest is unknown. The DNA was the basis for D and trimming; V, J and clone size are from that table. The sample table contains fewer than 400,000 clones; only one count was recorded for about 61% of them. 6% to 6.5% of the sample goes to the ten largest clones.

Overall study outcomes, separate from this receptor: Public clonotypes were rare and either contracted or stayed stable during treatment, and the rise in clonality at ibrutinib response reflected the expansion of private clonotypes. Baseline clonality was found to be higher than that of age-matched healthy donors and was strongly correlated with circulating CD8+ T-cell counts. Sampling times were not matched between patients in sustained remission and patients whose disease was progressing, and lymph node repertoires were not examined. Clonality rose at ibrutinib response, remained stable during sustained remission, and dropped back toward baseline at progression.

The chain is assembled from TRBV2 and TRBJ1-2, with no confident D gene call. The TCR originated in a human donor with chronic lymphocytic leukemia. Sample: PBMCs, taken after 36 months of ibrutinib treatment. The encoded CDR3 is CARRVVYGYTF. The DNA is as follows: TGTGCCAGAAGGGTGGTCTATGGCTACACCTTC. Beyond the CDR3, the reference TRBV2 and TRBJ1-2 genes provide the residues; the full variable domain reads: EPEVTQTPSHQVTQMGQEVILRCVPISNHLYFYWYRQILGQKVEFLVSFYNNEISEKSEIFDDQFSVERPDGSNFTLKIRSTKLEDSAMYFCARRVVYGYTFGSGTRLTVV.